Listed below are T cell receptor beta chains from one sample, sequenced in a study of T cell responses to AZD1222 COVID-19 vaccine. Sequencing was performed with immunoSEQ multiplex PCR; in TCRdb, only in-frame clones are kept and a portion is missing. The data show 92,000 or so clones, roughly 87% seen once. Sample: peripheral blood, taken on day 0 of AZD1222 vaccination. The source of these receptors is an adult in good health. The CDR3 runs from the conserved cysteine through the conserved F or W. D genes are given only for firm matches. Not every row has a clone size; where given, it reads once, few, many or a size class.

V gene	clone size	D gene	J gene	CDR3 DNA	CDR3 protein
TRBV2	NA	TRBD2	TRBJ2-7	TGTGCCAGCAGTGTGAGCGGGGGGTCGAGTTCGTACGAGCAGTACTTC	CASSVSGGSSSYEQYF
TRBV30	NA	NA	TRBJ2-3	TGTGCCTGGAGTTGGTCCACAGATACGCAGTATTTT	CAWSWSTDTQYF
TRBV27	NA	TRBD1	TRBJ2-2	TGTGCCAGCAGTTTGAAGACAGGGGGCAGGACCGGGGAGCTGTTTTTT	CASSLKTGGRTGELFF
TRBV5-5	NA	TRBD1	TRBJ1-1	TGTGCCAGCAGCGCTAAACAGGGGCTCACTGAAGCTTTCTTT	CASSAKQGLTEAFF
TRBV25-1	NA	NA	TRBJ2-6	TGTGCCAGCAAAGGCAGCTCTGGGGCCAACGTCCTGACTTTC	CASKGSSGANVLTF
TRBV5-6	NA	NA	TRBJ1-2	TGTGCCAGCAGCTTGCTGGGAGGCTACACCTTC	CASSLLGGYTF
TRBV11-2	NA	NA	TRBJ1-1	TGTGCCAGCAGCTGGGGGGCGAACACTGAAGCTTTCTTT	CASSWGANTEAFF
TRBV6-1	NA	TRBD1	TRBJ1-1	TGTGCCAGCAGTGAACCCGGACAGGGCTTCCCTGAAGCTTTCTTT	CASSEPGQGFPEAFF
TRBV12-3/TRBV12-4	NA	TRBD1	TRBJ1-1	TGTGCCAGCAGTCTAAGACAGGGCGGTGAAGCTTTCTTT	CASSLRQGGEAFF
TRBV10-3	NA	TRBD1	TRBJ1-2	TGTGCCATCAGTGAGTCGACAGGGGAAGGTTATGGCTACACCTTC	CAISESTGEGYGYTF
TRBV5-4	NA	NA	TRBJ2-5	TGTGCCAGCAGCGACCACAGGGCCCAAGAGACCCAGTACTTC	CASSDHRAQETQYF
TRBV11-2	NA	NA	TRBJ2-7	TGTGCCAGCAGCGTAAACAACCTGGGGCAGCAATTCTACGAGCAGTACTTC	CASSVNNLGQQFYEQYF
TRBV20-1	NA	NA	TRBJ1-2	TGCAGTGCTAGCAGGGGCTATGGCTACACCTTC	CSASRGYGYTF
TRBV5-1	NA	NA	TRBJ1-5	TGCGCCAGCAGCTTGGATGGGACCGATCAGCCCCAGCATTTT	CASSLDGTDQPQHF
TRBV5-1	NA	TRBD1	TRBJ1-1	TGCGCCAGCAGCTTTGGACAGGGCACTGAAGCTTTCTTT	CASSFGQGTEAFF
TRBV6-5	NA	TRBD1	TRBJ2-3	TGTGCCAGCAGTTACTCGGACAGGGGGCGCACAGATACGCAGTATTTT	CASSYSDRGRTDTQYF
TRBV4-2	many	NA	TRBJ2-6	TGTGCCAGCAGCCAAACGGGACCGATCACTGGGGCCAACGTCCTGACTTTC	CASSQTGPITGANVLTF
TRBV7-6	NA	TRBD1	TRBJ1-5	TGTGCCAGCAGCTTAGTAACAGGGGAGCAGCCCCAGCATTTT	CASSLVTGEQPQHF
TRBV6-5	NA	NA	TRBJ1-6	TGTGCCAGCAGTTACTCGATGGATTCACCCCTCCACTTT	CASSYSMDSPLHF
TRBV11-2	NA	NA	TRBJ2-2	TGTGCCAGCAGCTTAGCGGCAGGAAACACCGGGGAGCTGTTTTTT	CASSLAAGNTGELFF
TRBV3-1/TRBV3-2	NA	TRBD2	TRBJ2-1	TGTGCCAGCAGCCAAATGATGGGGGGGTCCAACAATGAGCAGTTCTTC	CASSQMMGGSNNEQFF
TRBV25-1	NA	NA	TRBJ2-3	TGTGCCAGCAACAGGGGCACAGATACGCAGTATTTT	CASNRGTDTQYF
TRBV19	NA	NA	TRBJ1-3	TGTGCCAGTAGTGCCCCGGACCGCGACCCTGGAAACACCATATATTTT	CASSAPDRDPGNTIYF
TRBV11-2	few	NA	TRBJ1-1	TGTGCCAGTTCAGGGTACCACGCCTTGAACACTGAAGCTTTCTTT	CASSGYHALNTEAFF
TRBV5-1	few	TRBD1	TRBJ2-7	TGCGCCAGCAGCTTAGGACAGGCTACCTACGAGCAGTACTTC	CASSLGQATYEQYF
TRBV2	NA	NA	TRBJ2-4	TGTGCCAGCGGCGACAGCGCTTTAGCCAAAAACATTCAGTACTTC	CASGDSALAKNIQYF
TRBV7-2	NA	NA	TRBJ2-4	TGTGCCAGCAGCTTAGATGGGGGTTCAAACATTCAGTACTTC	CASSLDGGSNIQYF
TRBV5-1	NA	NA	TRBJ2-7	TGCGCCAGCAGTTTCGACTGGGGCGGCGAGCAGTACTTC	CASSFDWGGEQYF
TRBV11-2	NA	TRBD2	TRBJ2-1	TGTGCCAGCAGCCGACTAGCGGGATACAATGAGCAGTTCTTC	CASSRLAGYNEQFF
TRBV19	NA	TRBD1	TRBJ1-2	TGTGCCAGTAGCCCGGACAGGGACTATGGCTACACCTTC	CASSPDRDYGYTF
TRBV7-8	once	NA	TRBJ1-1	TGTGCCAGCAGCTTACGACGGAATGAAGCTTTCTTT	CASSLRRNEAFF
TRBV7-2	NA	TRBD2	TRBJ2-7	TGTGCCAGCAGCCCCAGGCGGGGGGGCCGCTACGAGCAGTACTTC	CASSPRRGGRYEQYF
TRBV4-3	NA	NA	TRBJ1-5	TGCGCCAGCAGCCAAGGAATCGGAAGGGGTAGCAATCAGCCCCAGCATTTT	CASSQGIGRGSNQPQHF
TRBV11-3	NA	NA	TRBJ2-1	TGTGCCAGCAGCTTAGAGTCTGGTTGGGGTGAGCAGTTCTTC	CASSLESGWGEQFF
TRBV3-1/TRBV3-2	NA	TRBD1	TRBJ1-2	TGTGCCAGCAGCGAGCGACAGGGGGCCAATGGCTACACCTTC	CASSERQGANGYTF
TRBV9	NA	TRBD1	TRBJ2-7	TGTGCCAGCAGCCTACAGGGGGGTGAGCAGTACTTC	CASSLQGGEQYF
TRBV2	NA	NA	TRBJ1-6	TGTGCCAGCAGTTGGAGTGTTTCACCCCTCCACTTT	CASSWSVSPLHF
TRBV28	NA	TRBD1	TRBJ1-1	TGTGCCAGCAGTTTCGTGACAGGGAGCACTGAAGCTTTCTTT	CASSFVTGSTEAFF
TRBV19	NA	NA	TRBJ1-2	TGTGCCAGTAGGACAGGAGACTATGGCTACACCTTC	CASRTGDYGYTF
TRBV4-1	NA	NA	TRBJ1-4	TGCGCCAGCAGCTCGGGACCTATTGAAAAACTGTTTTTT	CASSSGPIEKLFF